These 20 T cell receptor beta chains share one sample of origin, sequenced in a study of blood T cell repertoires in COVID-19. Method: immunoSEQ multiplex PCR; TCRdb's copy keeps in-frame clones and lacks some. In the table there are approximately 250,000 clones, around 88% of which are singletons. The sample comprised PBMCs or T cells enriched from blood (not recorded which). The receptors here all came from a woman between 40 and 50 years old with acute COVID-19.

This sequence joins TRBV15 and TRBJ2-3; 9 bases map to TRBD2. The CDR3 runs to 17 residues. Germline-derived CDR1 and CDR2 are LNHNV and YYDKDF (reference sequence). V trimming: 5 bases; J trimming: 1 base; junction bases outside the gene matches: 10. DNA of the CDR3: TGTGCCACCAGCGCACAGAGCGCGGGAGGGGGCACAGATACGCAGTATTTT. As protein: CATSAQSAGGGTDTQYF.

The chain joins TRBV18 to TRBJ2-1; 13 bases fit TRBD2. After removal of 4 bases from V and 10 bases from J, the junction contained 16 bases not matched to a gene. Germline lookup yields CDR1 KGHSH and CDR2 LQKENI. The CDR3 runs 18 residues. The CDR3 spells CASSLNTAGTSGIGEQFF. For the CDR3, the DNA is TGTGCCAGCTCACTCAATACAGCCGGGACTAGCGGGATAGGGGAGCAGTTCTTC.

This chain uses TRBV2 with TRBJ1-1, with a tentative D call TRBD1 (5 bases). This CDR3 is 15 amino acids long. The V end was cut by 7 bases, the J end by 0 bases, with 15 bases between. Germline assignment: CDR1 SNHLY and CDR2 FYNNEI. CDR3 residues: CASKELGGMNTEAFF. CDR3 sequence (DNA): TGTGCCAGCAAAGAGCTGGGGGGGATGAACACTGAAGCTTTCTTT.

This clone was counted once. The genes are TRBV10-3 and TRBJ1-3, with TRBD1 matching over 7 bases. The length of the CDR3 is 15 residues. Trimming cost V 2 bases and J 2 bases; bases outside gene matches: 3. Germline V lookup: CDR1 ENHRY, CDR2 SYGVKD. CDR3 DNA sequence: TGTGCCATCAGTGAGGCGACAGGGCCTGGAAACACCATATATTTT. It yields the protein CAISEATGPGNTIYF.

The chain carries TRBV5-1 and TRBJ1-2, with a possible D match to TRBD1 (6 bases). Germline assignment: CDR1 SGHRS and CDR2 YFSETQ. V was cut by 0 bases and J by 8 bases, with 20 bases left in between. The CDR3 is 16 amino acids. The CDR3 here is CASSLAASGGAGGYTF. The CDR3 DNA sequence: TGCGCCAGCAGCTTGGCCGCTTCGGGGGGCGCGGGAGGCTACACCTTC.

The CDR3 loop reads CASSYSPGRGYNEQFF. The CDR3 DNA is TGTGCCAGCAGTTACTCCCCCGGGAGAGGGTACAATGAGCAGTTCTTC. The chain joins TRBV6-2 or TRBV6-3 to TRBJ2-1; D possibly corresponds to TRBD2 (6 bases). CDR1 and CDR2 from the germline V gene are MNHEY and SVGEGT. Trimming removed 0 bases at V and 4 bases at J, with 13 bases between. The CDR3 has 16 residues.

At least ten counts were recorded for this clone. The V gene is TRBV28, the J gene TRBJ2-3; TRBD2 agrees at 10 bases. J lost 2 bases, V lost 4 bases, and 9 bases had no gene match. The CDR3 extends over 17 amino acids. The germline CDR1 and CDR2 sequences are MDHEN and SYDVKM. CDR3 DNA sequence: TGTGCCAGCAGTTCCCCAATAGGACTAGCGGACACAGATACGCAGTATTTT. Translated: CASSSPIGLADTDTQYF.

CDR3 in amino acids: CASSPGGATYNSPLHF. The CDR3 coding sequence is TGTGCCAGCAGCCCGGGAGGGGCGACTTATAATTCACCCCTCCACTTT. The rearrangement joins TRBV5-4 to TRBJ1-6, with D possibly being TRBD1 (5 bases). V was shortened by 4 bases and J by 4 bases, with 15 bases between the two germline ends. This CDR3 region has 16 residues. Germline CDR1 is SGHNT and CDR2 is YYREEE (reference sequence).

This chain joins TRBV24-1 and TRBJ1-2; TRBD1 aligns across 10 bases. Germline V gene data show CDR1 as KGHDR and CDR2 as SFDVKD. This CDR3 comprises 15 residues. V was clipped by 5 bases and J by 6 bases; unmatched bases: 8. The CDR3 nucleotides are TGTGCCACCAGTGCCCCGGACAGGGGGAACGATGGCTACACCTTC. Protein product: CATSAPDRGNDGYTF.

The gene calls are TRBV19 and TRBJ2-1, with D perhaps matching TRBD2 (8 bases). Per the germline V gene, CDR1 is LNHDA and CDR2 is SQIVND (reference sequence). The CDR3 has 18 residues. DNA for the CDR3: TGTGCTACAACGAAGAACGGGGCTAGCGGGTATACAGGGGATGAGCAGTTCTTC. It encodes CATTKNGASGYTGDEQFF. The full variable domain, in which reference TRBV19 and TRBJ2-1 provide the parts outside the CDR3, is DGGITQSPKYLFRKEGQNVTLSCEQNLNHDAMYWYRQDPGQGLRLIYYSQIVNDFQKGDIAEGYSVSREKKESFPLTVTSAQKNPTAFYLCATTKNGASGYTGDEQFFGPGTRLTVL.

This sequence joins TRBV18 and TRBJ2-5; no reliable D call. CDR1 is KGHSH and CDR2 is LQKENI in the germline V gene. Trimming cost V 0 bases and J 6 bases, with 5 bases left between them. This CDR3 has 12 residues. This CDR3 is CASSPPAKTQYF. Here the CDR3 DNA reads TGTGCCAGCTCACCACCGGCAAAGACCCAGTACTTC.

The V and J genes are TRBV9 and TRBJ1-4; D is possibly TRBD1 (6 bases). Germline V gene lookup returns CDR1 SGDLS and CDR2 YYNGEE. The CDR3 is made up of 16 amino acids. V gave up 0 bases and J gave up 2 bases, with 11 bases separating them. In DNA, the CDR3 is TGTGCCAGCAGCGTAGACAGGGAGGGGACTAATGAAAAACTGTTTTTT. As protein: CASSVDREGTNEKLFF.

The genes are TRBV4-1 and TRBJ1-4; D not resolved. Germline V gives CDR1 MGHRA, CDR2 YSYEKL. The CDR3 has 13 amino acids. V was shortened by 1 base and J by 6 bases, with 6 bases between the two germline ends. CDR3 bases: TGCGCCAGCAGCCAAGTTCTTTATGAAAAACTGTTTTTT. It yields the protein CASSQVLYEKLFF.

V is TRBV5-8 and J is TRBJ2-2; perhaps TRBD2 as D (5 bases). V lost 0 bases and J lost 6, with 12 bases in between. The germline V gene encodes CDR1 SGHTS and CDR2 YDEGEE. The CDR3 sequence is 15 residues long. This CDR3 reads CASSLGRGGPGELFF. The CDR3 DNA is TGTGCCAGCAGCTTGGGCCGAGGAGGACCCGGGGAGCTGTTTTTT.

V is TRBV5-6 and J is TRBJ2-1; TRBD2 matches at 14 bases. The CDR3 contains 17 residues. Germline V gene sequence: CDR1 SGHDT, CDR2 YYEEEE. The trim removed 4 bases at V and 8 bases at J, leaving 11 bases unmatched. The CDR3 bases are TGTGCCAGCAGCCCGGAGAAAGGACTAGCGGGAGGCGATGAGCAGTTCTTC. Translating gives CASSPEKGLAGGDEQFF. Using reference TRBV5-6 and TRBJ2-1 for the parts outside the CDR3, the full variable domain is DAGVTQSPTHLIKTRGQQVTLRCSPKSGHDTVSWYQQALGQGPQFIFQYYEEEERQRGNFPDRFSGHQFPNYSSELNVNALLLGDSALYLCASSPEKGLAGGDEQFFGPGTRLTVL.

The J gene is TRBJ2-2, the V gene TRBV10-3; 9 bases fit TRBD2. The V and J ends lost 6 bases and 6 bases, in that order; junction bases with no gene match: 5. CDR3 length: 14 amino acids. Looked up from germline, CDR1 is ENHRY and CDR2 is SYGVKD. The CDR3 spells CAIRAGGSAGELFF. In nucleotides, the CDR3 is TGTGCCATCAGAGCGGGAGGATCTGCCGGGGAGCTGTTTTTT.

The chain has TRBV7-2 and TRBJ2-2; 8 nucleotides line up with TRBD1. The junction had 10 bases not matched to a gene; V was cut back by 6 bases and J by 4 bases. The CDR3 covers 16 residues. CDR1 and CDR2 (germline): SGHTA, FQGNSA. CDR3 loop: CASSSRGLGSTGELFF. The DNA of the CDR3 is TGTGCCAGCAGTTCCAGGGGGCTTGGGTCCACCGGGGAGCTGTTTTTT.

The chain has TRBV10-3 and TRBJ1-1, with TRBD1 matching over 8 bases. Germline V gene data show CDR1 as ENHRY and CDR2 as SYGVKD. The CDR3 totals 13 residues. The junction had 5 bases not matched to a gene; V was cut back by 6 bases and J by 5 bases. The CDR3 is CAIRAGGRTEAFF. The CDR3 DNA follows: TGTGCCATCAGGGCAGGGGGCCGGACTGAAGCTTTCTTT.

The rearrangement uses TRBV19 and TRBJ2-1; TRBD2 aligns across 11 bases. There are 17 residues in the CDR3. Germline CDR1 and CDR2: LNHDA and SQIVND (reference sequence). Losses at the gene ends were 1 base for V and 0 bases for J; bases not matched to a gene: 2. The CDR3 DNA is TGTGCCAGTAGTATAGGGGGACTAGCGGTCTCCTACAATGAGCAGTTCTTC. Protein: CASSIGGLAVSYNEQFF.

The J gene is TRBJ2-7, the V gene TRBV9; 7 nucleotides agree with TRBD2. The CDR3 runs 15 residues. Germline V lookup: CDR1 SGDLS, CDR2 YYNGEE. Trimming at V came to 3 bases and at J to 5 bases, leaving 11 bases not matched to a gene. The CDR3 reads CASSEANAGVDEQYF. CDR3 bases: TGTGCCAGCAGCGAGGCGAATGCGGGGGTGGACGAGCAGTACTTC.